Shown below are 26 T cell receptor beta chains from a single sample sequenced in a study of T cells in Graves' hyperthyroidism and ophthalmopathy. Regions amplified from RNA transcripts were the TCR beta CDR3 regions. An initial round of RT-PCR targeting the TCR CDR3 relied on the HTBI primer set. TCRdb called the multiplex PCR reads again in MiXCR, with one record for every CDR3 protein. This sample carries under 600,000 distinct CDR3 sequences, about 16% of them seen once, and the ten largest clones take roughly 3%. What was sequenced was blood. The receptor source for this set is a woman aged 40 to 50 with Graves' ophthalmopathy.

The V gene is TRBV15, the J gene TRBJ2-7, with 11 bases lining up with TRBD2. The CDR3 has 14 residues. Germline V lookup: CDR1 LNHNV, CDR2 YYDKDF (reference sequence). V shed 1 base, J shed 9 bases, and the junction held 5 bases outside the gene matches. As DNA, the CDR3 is TGTGCCACCAGCAGAGGGGGGACTAGCGGCGTGCAGTACTTC. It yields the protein CATSRGGTSGVQYF.

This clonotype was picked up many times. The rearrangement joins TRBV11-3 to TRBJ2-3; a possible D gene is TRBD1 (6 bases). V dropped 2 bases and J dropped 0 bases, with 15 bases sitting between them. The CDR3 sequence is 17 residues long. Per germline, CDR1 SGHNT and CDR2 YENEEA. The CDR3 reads CASSLPQGTPSTDTQYF. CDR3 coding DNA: TGTGCCAGCAGCTTACCCCAAGGGACACCAAGCACAGATACGCAGTATTTT.

This CDR3 reads CASSTGQENYGYTF. In DNA, the CDR3 is TGCGCCAGCAGCACGGGACAGGAAAACTATGGCTACACCTTC. The chain recombines TRBV5-1 with TRBJ1-2, with TRBD1 matching over 8 bases. V lost 4 bases to trimming and J lost 2 bases; unmatched junction nucleotides: 4. The CDR3 has 14 amino acids. Germline V gene sequence: CDR1 SGHRS, CDR2 YFSETQ.

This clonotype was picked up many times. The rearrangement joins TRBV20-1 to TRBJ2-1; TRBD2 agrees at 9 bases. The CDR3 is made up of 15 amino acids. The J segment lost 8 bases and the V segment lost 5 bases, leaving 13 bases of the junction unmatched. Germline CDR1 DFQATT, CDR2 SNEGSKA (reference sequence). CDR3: CSAVAGETIRDEQFF. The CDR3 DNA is TGCAGTGCTGTAGCGGGAGAAACCATTAGGGATGAGCAGTTCTTC.

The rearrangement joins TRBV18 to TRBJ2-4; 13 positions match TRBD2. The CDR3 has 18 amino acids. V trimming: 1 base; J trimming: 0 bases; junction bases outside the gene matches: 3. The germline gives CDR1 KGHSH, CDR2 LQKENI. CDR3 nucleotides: TGTGCCAGCTCACCACGCGGGACTAGCGGGGTAGCCAAAAACATTCAGTACTTC. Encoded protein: CASSPRGTSGVAKNIQYF. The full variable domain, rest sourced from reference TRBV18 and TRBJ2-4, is NAGVMQNPRHLVRRRGQEARLRCSPMKGHSHVYWYRQLPEEGLKFMVYLQKENIIDESGMPKERFSAEFPKEGPSILRIQQVVRGDSAAYFCASSPRGTSGVAKNIQYFGAGTRLSVL.

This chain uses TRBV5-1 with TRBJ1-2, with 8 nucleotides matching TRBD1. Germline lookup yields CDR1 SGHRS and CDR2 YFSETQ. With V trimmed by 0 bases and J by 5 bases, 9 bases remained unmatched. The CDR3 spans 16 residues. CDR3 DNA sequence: TGCGCCAGCAGCTTGGAGAGGTCGGGACAGGTGTATGGCTACACCTTC. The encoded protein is CASSLERSGQVYGYTF.

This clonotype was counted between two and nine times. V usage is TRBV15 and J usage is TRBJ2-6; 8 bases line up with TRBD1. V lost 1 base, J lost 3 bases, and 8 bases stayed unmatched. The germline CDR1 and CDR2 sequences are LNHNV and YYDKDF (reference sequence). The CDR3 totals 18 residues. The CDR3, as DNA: TGTGCCACCAGCAGAGGTGGGACAGGAGGCTTTGGGGCCAACGTCCTGACTTTC. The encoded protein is CATSRGGTGGFGANVLTF.

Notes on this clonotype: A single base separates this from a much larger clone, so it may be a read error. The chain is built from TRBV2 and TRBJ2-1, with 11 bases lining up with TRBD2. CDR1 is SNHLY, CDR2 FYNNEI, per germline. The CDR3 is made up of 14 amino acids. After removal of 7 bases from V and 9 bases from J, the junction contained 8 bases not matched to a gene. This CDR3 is CASKLAGGPSEQFF. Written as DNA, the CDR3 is TGTGCCAGCAAGTTAGCGGGAGGGCCGAGTGAGCAGTTCTTC.

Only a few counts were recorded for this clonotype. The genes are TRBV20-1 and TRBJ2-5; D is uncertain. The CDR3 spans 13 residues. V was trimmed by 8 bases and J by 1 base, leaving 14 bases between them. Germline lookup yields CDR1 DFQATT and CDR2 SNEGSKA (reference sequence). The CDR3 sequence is CSPGIGVQETQYF. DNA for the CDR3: TGCAGTCCTGGGATCGGAGTCCAAGAGACCCAGTACTTC.

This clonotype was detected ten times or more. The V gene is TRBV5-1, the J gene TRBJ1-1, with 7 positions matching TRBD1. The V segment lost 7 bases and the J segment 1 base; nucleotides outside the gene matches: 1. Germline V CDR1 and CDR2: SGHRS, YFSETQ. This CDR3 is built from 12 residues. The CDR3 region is CASGDRNTEAFF. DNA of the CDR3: TGCGCCAGCGGGGACAGGAACACTGAAGCTTTCTTT.

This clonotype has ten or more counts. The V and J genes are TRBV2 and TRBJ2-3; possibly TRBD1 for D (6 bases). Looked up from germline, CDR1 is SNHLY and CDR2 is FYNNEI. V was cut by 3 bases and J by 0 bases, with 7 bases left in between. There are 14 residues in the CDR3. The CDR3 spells CASSEGHSTDTQYF. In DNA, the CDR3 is TGTGCCAGCAGTGAGGGACATAGCACAGATACGCAGTATTTT.

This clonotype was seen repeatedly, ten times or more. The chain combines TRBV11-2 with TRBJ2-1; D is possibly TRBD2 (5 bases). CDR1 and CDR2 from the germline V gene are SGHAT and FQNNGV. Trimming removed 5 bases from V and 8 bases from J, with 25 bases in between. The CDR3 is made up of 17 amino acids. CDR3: CASSRTGYKGGWDEQFF. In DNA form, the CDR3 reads TGTGCCAGCAGCCGGACTGGATACAAGGGTGGATGGGATGAGCAGTTCTTC.

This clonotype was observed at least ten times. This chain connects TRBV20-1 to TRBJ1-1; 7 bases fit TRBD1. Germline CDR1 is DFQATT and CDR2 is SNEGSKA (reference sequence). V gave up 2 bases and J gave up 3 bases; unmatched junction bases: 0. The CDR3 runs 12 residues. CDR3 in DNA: TGCAGTGCTAGAACAGGGGACACTGAAGCTTTCTTT. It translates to CSARTGDTEAFF.

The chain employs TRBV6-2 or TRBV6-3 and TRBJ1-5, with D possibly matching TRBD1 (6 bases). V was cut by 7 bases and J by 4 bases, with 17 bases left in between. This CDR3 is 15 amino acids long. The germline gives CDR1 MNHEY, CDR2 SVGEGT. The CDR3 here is CASKNGGTGNQPQHF. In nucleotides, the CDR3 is TGTGCCAGCAAAAACGGTGGAACAGGGAATCAGCCCCAGCATTTT.

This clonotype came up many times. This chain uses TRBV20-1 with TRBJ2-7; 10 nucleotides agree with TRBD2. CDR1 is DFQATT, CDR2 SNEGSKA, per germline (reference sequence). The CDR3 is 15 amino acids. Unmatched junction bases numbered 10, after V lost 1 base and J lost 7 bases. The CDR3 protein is CSARVSAGGPEEQYF. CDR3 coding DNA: TGCAGTGCTAGAGTTTCAGCGGGAGGGCCTGAAGAGCAGTACTTC.

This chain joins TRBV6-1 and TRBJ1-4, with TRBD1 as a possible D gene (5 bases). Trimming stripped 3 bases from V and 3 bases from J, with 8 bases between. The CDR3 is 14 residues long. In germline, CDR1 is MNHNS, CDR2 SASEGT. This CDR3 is CASSDGDPNEKLFF. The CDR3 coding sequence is TGTGCCAGCAGTGACGGGGACCCTAATGAAAAACTGTTTTTT.

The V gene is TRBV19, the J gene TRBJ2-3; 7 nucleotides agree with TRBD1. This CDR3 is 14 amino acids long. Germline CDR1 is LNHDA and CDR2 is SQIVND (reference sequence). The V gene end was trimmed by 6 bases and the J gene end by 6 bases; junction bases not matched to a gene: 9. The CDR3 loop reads CASSQRGQSDTQYF. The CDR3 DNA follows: TGTGCCAGTAGCCAAAGGGGACAGTCCGATACGCAGTATTTT.

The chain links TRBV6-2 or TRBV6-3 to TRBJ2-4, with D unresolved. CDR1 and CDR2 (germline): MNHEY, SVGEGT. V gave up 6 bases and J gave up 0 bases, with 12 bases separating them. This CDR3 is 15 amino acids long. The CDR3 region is CASRLGLLAKNIQYF. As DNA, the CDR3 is TGTGCCAGCAGACTGGGGTTACTAGCCAAAAACATTCAGTACTTC.

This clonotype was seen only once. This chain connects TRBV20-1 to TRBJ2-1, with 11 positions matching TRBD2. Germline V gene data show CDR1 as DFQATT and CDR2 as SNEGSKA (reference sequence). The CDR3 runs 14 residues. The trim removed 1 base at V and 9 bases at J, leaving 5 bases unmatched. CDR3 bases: TGCAGTGCTAGAGTGACTAGCGGGAACTCTGAGCAGTTCTTC. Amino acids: CSARVTSGNSEQFF.

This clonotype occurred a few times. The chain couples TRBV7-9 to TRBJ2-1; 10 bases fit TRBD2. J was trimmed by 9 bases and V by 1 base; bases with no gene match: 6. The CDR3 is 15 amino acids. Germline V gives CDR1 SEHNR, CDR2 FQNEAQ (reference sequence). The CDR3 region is CASSLDPSGGPEQFF. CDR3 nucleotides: TGTGCCAGCAGCTTAGATCCTAGCGGGGGACCTGAGCAGTTCTTC.

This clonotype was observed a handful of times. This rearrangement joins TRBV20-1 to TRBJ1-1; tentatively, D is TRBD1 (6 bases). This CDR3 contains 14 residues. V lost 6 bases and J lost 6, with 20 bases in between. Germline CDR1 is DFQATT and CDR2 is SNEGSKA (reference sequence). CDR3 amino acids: CSALEGGFGSEAFF. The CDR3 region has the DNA TGCAGTGCCCTAGAGGGGGGCTTCGGTTCTGAAGCTTTCTTT.

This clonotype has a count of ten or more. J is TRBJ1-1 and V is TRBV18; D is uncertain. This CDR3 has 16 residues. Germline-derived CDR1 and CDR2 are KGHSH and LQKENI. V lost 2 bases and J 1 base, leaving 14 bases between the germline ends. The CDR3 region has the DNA TGTGCCAGCTCACCATCGGGCCTCCGGACGAACACTGAAGCTTTCTTT. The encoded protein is CASSPSGLRTNTEAFF. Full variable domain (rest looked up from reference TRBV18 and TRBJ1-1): NAGVMQNPRHLVRRRGQEARLRCSPMKGHSHVYWYRQLPEEGLKFMVYLQKENIIDESGMPKERFSAEFPKEGPSILRIQQVVRGDSAAYFCASSPSGLRTNTEAFFGQGTRLTVV.

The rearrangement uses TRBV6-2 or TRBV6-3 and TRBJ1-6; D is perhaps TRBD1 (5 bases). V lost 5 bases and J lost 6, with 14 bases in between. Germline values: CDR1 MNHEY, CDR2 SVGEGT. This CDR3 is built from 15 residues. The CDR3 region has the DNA TGTGCCAGCAGTACTGGTCCCGGGGGTAATTCACCCCTCCACTTT. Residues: CASSTGPGGNSPLHF.

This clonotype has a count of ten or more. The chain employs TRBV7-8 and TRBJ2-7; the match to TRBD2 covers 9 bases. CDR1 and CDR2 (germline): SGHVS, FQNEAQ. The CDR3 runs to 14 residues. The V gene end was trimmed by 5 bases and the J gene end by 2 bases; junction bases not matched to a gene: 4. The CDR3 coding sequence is TGTGCCAGCAGCAGCGGGGGGTATGCCTACGAGCAGTACTTC. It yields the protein CASSSGGYAYEQYF.

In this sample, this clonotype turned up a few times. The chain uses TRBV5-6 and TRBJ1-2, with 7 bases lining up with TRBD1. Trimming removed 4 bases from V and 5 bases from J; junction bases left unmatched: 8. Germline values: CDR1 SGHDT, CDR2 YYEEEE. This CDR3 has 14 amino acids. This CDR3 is CASSLNRGQYGYTF. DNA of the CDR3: TGTGCCAGCAGCCTCAACAGGGGCCAGTATGGCTACACCTTC.

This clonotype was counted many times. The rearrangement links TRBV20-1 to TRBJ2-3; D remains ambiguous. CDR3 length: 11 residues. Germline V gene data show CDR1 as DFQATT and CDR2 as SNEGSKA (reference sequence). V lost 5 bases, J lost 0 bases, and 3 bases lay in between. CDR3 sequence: CSAQSTDTQYF. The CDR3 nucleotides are TGCAGTGCTCAGAGCACAGATACGCAGTATTTT.